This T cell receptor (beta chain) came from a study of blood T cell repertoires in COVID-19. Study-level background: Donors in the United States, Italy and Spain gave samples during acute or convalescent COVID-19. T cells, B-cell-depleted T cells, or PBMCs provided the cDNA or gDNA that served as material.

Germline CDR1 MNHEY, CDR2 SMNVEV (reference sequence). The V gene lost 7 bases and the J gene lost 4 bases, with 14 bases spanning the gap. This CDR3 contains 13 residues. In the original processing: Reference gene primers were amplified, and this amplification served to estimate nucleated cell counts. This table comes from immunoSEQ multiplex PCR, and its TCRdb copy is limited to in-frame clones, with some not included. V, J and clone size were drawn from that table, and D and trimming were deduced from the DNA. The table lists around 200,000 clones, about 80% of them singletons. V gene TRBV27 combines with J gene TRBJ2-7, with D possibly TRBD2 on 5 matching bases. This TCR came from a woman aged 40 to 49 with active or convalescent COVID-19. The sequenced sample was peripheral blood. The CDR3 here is CASKRTGLYEQYF. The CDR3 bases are TGTGCCAGCAAGAGGACTGGGTTGTACGAGCAGTACTTC.